Described below is a single T cell receptor beta chain sequence and its context. The target of this receptor is not known. Per-base qualities were not stored, and no clone one base away is much larger. This specimen comes from a study of cytomegalovirus exposure and HLA in healthy donors (dated by TCRdb to between 2016 and 2019). For the study in its entirety: An earlier analysis of roughly 570 of the donors reported about 300 Gb of sequence data and 95 million to 130 million unique TCR beta sequences obtained from about 179 million T cells. About 300 gigabases of sequencing data and approximately 92 million unique TCR sequences made up an early release that covered fewer than 650 HLA-typed donors. Among the roughly 400 genotyped donors, around 81% belonged to the genetic ancestry cluster associated with self-reported Caucasian donors. The study aimed to test whether cataloging public T cell receptors could reveal signatures of past pathogen exposure. Using immunosequencing, the study profiled T cell repertoires from 500 to 800 subjects and related those repertoires to cytomegalovirus serostatus. Besides the first cohort of approximately 670 subjects, a separate validation cohort made up of 90 to 150 different subjects was used. To predict cytomegalovirus infection status, the study brought together high-throughput TCR immunosequencing, statistical association of individual TCRs with disease status, and machine learning. In a later analysis, previously published TCR beta repertoires from fewer than 750 donors were re-analyzed and high-resolution HLA genotyping was added so that TCR occurrence patterns could be studied. Rather than using new phenotypic data, the later analysis identified candidate immune exposures from TCR beta sequences and from how often those sequences occurred across donors. An earlier analysis of a few hundred of the donors applied high-throughput TCR beta sequencing to assess whether each TCR beta V gene segment acted as functional or pseudogenic. Alongside the repertoire data, information on donor age, sex, ethnicity and CMV serostatus was compiled. A later genetic analysis used genome-wide SNP genotypes for about three fifths of the 666 donors, treating that subset as a discovery cohort. Every repertoire in the discovery cohort had been generated on one and the same sequencing platform. Both class I and class II loci were covered by HLA typing, at four-digit resolution. The number of donors typed differed by locus, with about 629-630 for A, B, C, DRB1 and DQB1, roughly 520 for DQA1, some 570 for DPA1, and 400 to 490 for DPB1. Because of strong linkage in the cohort, 4 to 6 DR-DQ haplotypes were treated as single units for association and clustering. On average, approximately 250,000 unique TCR beta nucleotide sequences were sequenced per donor among about 400 genotyped donors of the cohort, with about 19% of those sequences being non-productive.

Receptors were amplified or captured by the immunoSEQ multiplex PCR assay. For the multiplex PCR, a mixture combining 60 forward primers for TCR Vbeta segments and 13 reverse primers for TCR Jbeta segments was used. Amplification of the CDR3 region of rearranged TCR beta genes was performed with a multiplex PCR assay on genomic DNA. Amplified TCR beta libraries were sequenced as 87-base-pair reads on the Illumina HiSeq System. Per the source publication's procedure: A later analysis counted around 72 million unique TCR beta chains across the 690 or so repertoires, and 9.5 million to 11 million of these chains were shared by at least two donors. A nearest-neighbor algorithm error-corrected the raw reads and collapsed the reads into unique sequences, merging closely related sequences to remove PCR and sequencing errors. CDR3 sequences were aligned to IMGT reference sequences to assign V, D and J gene segments. For a sequence to be retained, a match of at least six nucleotides was required to both a V gene segment and a J gene segment. Rearrangements were classified as productive when the CDR3 lacked stop codons and remained in frame with V and J, and all other rearrangements were classified as non-productive. Following IMGT convention, CDR3 was defined as the stretch from the second conserved V-encoded cysteine to the conserved J-encoded phenylalanine. In an earlier analysis of roughly 610 of the donors, sequences lacking an unambiguous match to a single V gene segment were excluded. An earlier analysis of several hundred of the donors called V segments functional above 56.7% productive rearrangements and segregating when the between-donor standard deviation exceeded 5%. A statistical classification framework was built to diagnose cytomegalovirus status from the catalog of TCR beta chain sequences. A later analysis assigned V and J genes by comparing TCR nucleotide sequences with IMGT/GENE-DB human TR gene sequences. In a later analysis, CDR3 sequences and most-parsimonious VDJ recombination scenarios were assigned using the TCRdist pipeline. In a later analysis, each TCR beta chain was defined by its CDR3 amino acid sequence together with its V-gene family, and reads without a unique V-gene family were excluded. In a later analysis, 500 to 650 highly shared, low-generation-probability nucleotide sequences were removed to address suspected cross-contamination and a sequencing artifact. A later analysis calculated a clonal expansion index for each public chain from normalized within-repertoire ranks of inferred template counts. In a later analysis, generation probabilities were computed with a VDJ recombination model fitted to out-of-frame rearrangements, and the resulting probabilities were checked against IGoR. A later analysis scored TCR-TCR, TCR-HLA and TCR-CMV co-occurrence with hypergeometric tests, applying a repertoire-size bias correction to TCR pairs. In a later analysis, false discovery rates were estimated by permuting HLA or CMV assignments 20 times. A later analysis grouped co-occurring TCRs with DBSCAN, adding TCRdist sequence similarity when clustering within HLA-allele-positive subsets. Repertoires with fewer than 30,000 or more than 120,000 public chains were left out of co-occurrence clustering, as were about five repertoires with anomalous nucleotide sharing. TCRdb holds this immuneACCESS table with in-frame rearrangements only. Some clones are missing; in checked studies, unresolved V genes explain under half, and the rest has no known cause. V and J calls and clone size are those listed in that table; D and trimming were worked out from the DNA. This sample is represented by some 140,000 clones; less than 85% of them were singletons. The top ten clonotypes cover approximately 4.3% of the sample.

Summary of the overall study and its limitations: Linkage disequilibrium might explain the correlated functional status among segregating V segments, but an unknown experimental factor could not be excluded. Presence/absence analyses assumed roughly uniform sequencing depth across donors, an assumption that may not hold. A later analysis reported that several top co-occurrence clusters appeared linked to parvovirus B19, influenza, CMV and Epstein-Barr virus. Strong co-occurrence of HLA alleles, especially DR and DQ, made assigning TCR associations to individual alleles difficult. In a later analysis, HLA-associated TCR beta chains were found to be more clonally expanded and to have lower generation probabilities than equally common non-associated chains. CMV serostatus was the only immune exposure information available for the cohort. According to a later genetic analysis, donors in an Asian-associated ancestry cluster had fewer N-insertions in productive TCRs than the approximately 650-donor mean. V-gene and J-gene trimming of TCR beta chains was associated with a missense DCLRE1C variant in a later genetic analysis, and the association was replicated in an independent cohort. Cytomegalovirus status was reported to be diagnosed by the classifier with high specificity and sensitivity in both the original and validation cohorts. It was suggested by the authors that the approach could potentially be generalized to other disease states and immunological phenotypes. Most CMV-associated TCR beta chains appeared to be HLA-restricted in a later analysis, and the HLA associations seemed to be driven largely by CMV exposure. In a later analysis, the rate of TCR association differed among HLA loci, with DRB1 alleles having the most associated TCRs and HLA-C alleles having the fewest. The study gave a list of 150 to 200 TCR beta chains associated with cytomegalovirus. HLA typing was unavailable for some donors at each locus, so association tests used only the typed subset. An earlier analysis of around 600 of the donors showed that most TCR beta V segments appeared in productive rearrangements either about 87% or about 30% of the time, which broadly matched IMGT annotations. A further reported finding was that TCR beta sequences accurately predicted the HLA-A and HLA-B alleles for most subjects in the first cohort. Only TCR beta chains were sequenced in this cohort, and the absence of alpha or paired-chain data limited detectable features. In vitro tests confirmed that a few of the cytomegalovirus-associated TCR beta chains recognize cytomegalovirus antigens. Because counts were too low, approximately 18 rarely observed V segments, including chromosome 9 orphons, were excluded from the earlier analysis of 500 to 700 of the donors. Some IMGT-functional V segments, including TRBV6-2 and TRBV6-3, could not be distinguished by the 87-base-pair reads and were therefore excluded. Across donors, most TCR sequences were observed very rarely, whereas some public TCRs were present in many individuals. In a later analysis, over 15,000 TCR beta sequences were associated with specific HLA alleles at a false discovery rate of 0.05. A cluster of highly shared sequence variants was judged likely to be a technical artifact of the sequencing pipeline.

The cohort comprised fewer than 750 healthy bone marrow donors. Cohort members were all nominally healthy when sampled, although unrecorded immune exposures were likely present. The donor tested CMV seropositive, placing the donor among the approximately 290 seropositive members of the cohort. A peripheral blood sample was collected from each donor, and TCR beta sequencing was performed on peripheral blood mononuclear cells. Genomic DNA was extracted from the blood cell samples with the Qiagen DNeasy Blood Extraction Kit. The trim is 3 bases for V and 4 bases for J, with a gap of 12 bases between the germline ends. Looking up the germline V gene yields CDR1 LGHNA and CDR2 YNFKEQ. Reading from cysteine to phenylalanine, the CDR3 counts 14 amino acids. Just CDR3 DNA is preserved here, 42 bases in frame from base 1.

The TCR comes from a man aged 18 to 29 in good health and CMV-seropositive. The sample was PBMCs. The rearranged segments are TRBV4-2 and TRBJ1-1, with the D gene uncertain. The CDR3 region has the sequence CASSQGRPGTEAFF. The base sequence is TGTGCCAGCAGCCAGGGGAGGCCGGGCACTGAAGCTTTCTTT.